This TCR beta chain derives from a study of cytomegalovirus exposure and HLA in healthy donors. The junction had 16 bases not matched to a gene; V was cut back by 8 bases and J by 3 bases. The CDR3 contains 16 residues. The germline CDR1 and CDR2 sequences are MNHEY and SMNVEV (reference sequence). Both 60 Vbeta primers and 13 Jbeta primers went into the PCR. Sequencing was performed with immunoSEQ multiplex PCR; in TCRdb, only in-frame clones are kept and a portion is missing. The profile shows more than 150,000 clones, roughly 90% of them singletons. As for the donors, each was a healthy bone marrow donor.

V usage is TRBV27 and J usage is TRBJ2-7; 7 positions agree with TRBD1. Source material: PBMCs. This clonotype originated in a girl in the first two years of life in good health and CMV-seronegative. CDR3 coding DNA: TGTGCCAGCGGTCCCTCGTCGGGACAGATAGACTACGAGCAGTACTTC. This encodes CASGPSSGQIDYEQYF.